These 17 T cell receptor beta chains share one sample of origin, sequenced in a study of cytomegalovirus exposure and HLA in healthy donors (dated by TCRdb to about 2017). The library was made by the immunoSEQ multiplex PCR assay. For the multiplex PCR, a mixture combining 60 forward primers for TCR Vbeta segments and 13 reverse primers for TCR Jbeta segments was used. TCRdb took over this immuneACCESS table, retaining in-frame rearrangements with V and J assigned. Such tables are incomplete; in checked studies, under half of the missing clones stem from an unresolved V gene, and the remainder is unexplained. This sample holds about 200,000 clones; nearly 80% were observed only once. The top ten constitute 1.8% of the sample. Sequenced input: PBMCs. The receptors stem from a male donor in good health and CMV-seronegative.

In nucleotides, the CDR3 is TGCAGCGTTACACCGTCCCGCCGCAACACTGAAGCTTTCTTT. This encodes CSVTPSRRNTEAFF. J is TRBJ1-1 and V is TRBV29-1; D call uncertain. V gave up 5 bases and J gave up 2 bases, with 15 bases separating them. There are 14 residues in the CDR3. CDR1 and CDR2 (germline): SQVTM, ANQGSEA.

The chain couples TRBV4-2 to TRBJ2-5; TRBD1 matches at 7 bases. This CDR3 is 13 amino acids long. Germline values: CDR1 LGHNA, CDR2 YNFKEQ. V lost 2 bases and J lost 5; bases outside the gene matches: 2. The CDR3: CASSQLQGETQYF. The CDR3 region has the DNA TGTGCCAGCAGCCAACTACAGGGGGAGACCCAGTACTTC.

The gene calls are TRBV5-1 and TRBJ1-2; weak D call: TRBD1 (6 bases). CDR3 length: 16 residues. Germline V lookup: CDR1 SGHRS, CDR2 YFSETQ. With 3 bases removed from V and 0 bases from J, the gap between germline ends came to 15 bases. CDR3 nucleotides: TGCGCCAGCAGCTGGGGAACAGGGTTTTCTAACTATGGCTACACCTTC. Amino acids: CASSWGTGFSNYGYTF.

This chain links TRBV19 with TRBJ1-6; possible D gene TRBD1, 6 bases. Germline CDR1 reads LNHDA; CDR2 reads SQIVND (reference sequence). CDR3 length: 14 amino acids. V was shortened by 6 bases and J by 10 bases, with 16 bases between the two germline ends. The CDR3 reads CASRTGNLGSPLHF. Here the CDR3 DNA reads TGTGCCAGTAGAACAGGGAACTTAGGCTCACCCCTCCACTTT.

The V call is TRBV5-6, the J call TRBJ2-3, with 8 bases that match TRBD2. Trimming at V came to 4 bases and at J to 5 bases, leaving 18 bases not matched to a gene. In germline, CDR1 is SGHDT, CDR2 YYEEEE. The CDR3 is made up of 18 amino acids. DNA of the CDR3: TGTGCCAGCAGCCCGGACCTGAGCGGGGGCAACCGGGGAGATACGCAGTATTTT. It translates to CASSPDLSGGNRGDTQYF. Drawing the rest from reference TRBV5-6 and TRBJ2-3, the complete variable domain is DAGVTQSPTHLIKTRGQQVTLRCSPKSGHDTVSWYQQALGQGPQFIFQYYEEEERQRGNFPDRFSGHQFPNYSSELNVNALLLGDSALYLCASSPDLSGGNRGDTQYFGPGTRLTVL.

The chain's CDR3 is CASSLDREETQYF. In DNA form, the CDR3 reads TGTGCCAGCAGCCTCGACAGAGAAGAGACCCAGTACTTC. The chain is built from TRBV7-3 and TRBJ2-5, with D possibly being TRBD1 (5 bases). This CDR3 contains 13 residues. V lost 5 bases, J lost 3 bases, and 10 bases lay in between. Germline lookup yields CDR1 SGHTA and CDR2 FQGTGA.

The chain's CDR3 is CASSQDTGNTEAFF. The CDR3 DNA reads TGTGCCAGCAGCCAAGATACAGGGAACACTGAAGCTTTCTTT. This chain uses TRBV4-2 with TRBJ1-1; a possible D gene is TRBD1 (5 bases). Trimming took off 0 bases at V and 1 base at J, with 6 bases between the two ends. From germline, CDR1 is LGHNA and CDR2 YNFKEQ. The length of the CDR3 is 14 residues.

Only one count was recorded for this clone. V gene TRBV20-1 combines with J gene TRBJ1-2, with no clear D. This CDR3 is 11 amino acids long. The V gene's germline CDR1 is DFQATT and CDR2 SNEGSKA (reference sequence). Between the trimmed V and J ends, which lost 5 bases and 4 bases, there was a span of 8 bases. The CDR3 sequence is CSAPRPYGYTF. In DNA, the CDR3 is TGCAGTGCTCCCCGTCCCTATGGCTACACCTTC.

The gene calls are TRBV2 and TRBJ2-1; 12 bases are a match to TRBD2. The CDR3 runs to 17 residues. V was pared by 4 bases and J by 3 bases, with 7 bases of the junction left unmatched. Looked up from germline, CDR1 is SNHLY and CDR2 is FYNNEI. The CDR3 DNA follows: TGTGCCAGCAGTGGAGACCTGACTAGCGGGAGCTACAATGAGCAGTTCTTC. Amino acid sequence: CASSGDLTSGSYNEQFF.

This rearrangement joins TRBV6-6 to TRBJ1-1, with D possibly matching TRBD1 (5 bases). This CDR3 has 12 residues. Per the germline V gene, CDR1 is MNHNY and CDR2 is SVGAGI (reference sequence). The germline V and J ends were trimmed by 6 bases and 10 bases, with 15 bases remaining between them. CDR3 DNA: TGTGCCAGCAGCGAATCGGATAGGGGAGCTTTCTTT. It is translated as CASSESDRGAFF.

This chain connects TRBV1 to TRBJ2-3; the D call in the table, TRBD1, was not verified against the DNA. TRBV1 is a pseudogene. The CDR3 is made up of 17 amino acids. CDR3 in DNA: TGCACCAGCAGCCAACCCTGTCCCGGGACAGGTACAGATACGCAGTATTTT. Translation: CTSSQPCPGTGTDTQYF.

V usage is TRBV7-2 and J usage is TRBJ2-7, with 7 positions matching TRBD1. V shed 4 bases and J 3 bases; nucleotides not matched to a gene: 6. Germline CDR1 reads SGHTA; CDR2 reads FQGNSA. The CDR3 runs 14 residues. CDR3 in DNA: TGTGCCAGCAGCTCTTCCCGGGACAGCTACGAGCAGTACTTC. Translating gives CASSSSRDSYEQYF.

The chain is built from TRBV28 and TRBJ2-3, with a possible D match to TRBD1 (6 bases). This CDR3 spans 13 amino acids. Germline V lookup: CDR1 MDHEN, CDR2 SYDVKM. V was clipped by 8 bases and J by 5 bases, with 14 bases between them. CDR3 region: CASVPPGEDTQYF. CDR3 in DNA: TGTGCCAGCGTCCCCCCAGGGGAAGATACGCAGTATTTT. The variable domain in full, with the rest retrieved from reference TRBV28 and TRBJ2-3, is DVKVTQSSRYLVKRTGEKVFLECVQDMDHENMFWYRQDPGLGLRLIYFSYDVKMKEKGDIPEGYSVSREKKERFSLILESASTNQTSMYLCASVPPGEDTQYFGPGTRLTVL.

The chain joins TRBV13 to TRBJ2-7; 7 positions agree with TRBD2. This CDR3 is 15 amino acids long. J lost 0 bases, V lost 0 bases, and 2 bases had no gene match. Germline V CDR1 and CDR2: PRHDT, FYEKMQ (reference sequence). CDR3 residues: CASSLGGGFSYEQYF. The CDR3, as DNA: TGTGCCAGCAGCTTAGGCGGGGGGTTCTCCTACGAGCAGTACTTC.

The chain carries TRBV19 and TRBJ1-3; TRBD1 matches at 7 bases. Germline lookup yields CDR1 LNHDA and CDR2 SQIVND (reference sequence). This CDR3 is built from 17 residues. The junction had 6 bases not matched to a gene; V was cut back by 1 base and J by 0 bases. As DNA, the CDR3 is TGTGCCAGTAGTATAGCGCTCCGGGACAGCTCTGGAAACACCATATATTTT. Its protein product is CASSIALRDSSGNTIYF.

A remark on this clone: Other DNA sequences in the same sample also yield this CDR3. V usage is TRBV6-4 and J usage is TRBJ2-3, with 11 nucleotides matching TRBD2. This CDR3 region has 15 residues. Trimming removed 3 bases from V and 2 bases from J; junction bases left unmatched: 1. Germline values: CDR1 MRHNA, CDR2 SNTAGT. This chain's CDR3 is CASSDSGGATDTQYF. The CDR3 DNA sequence: TGTGCCAGCAGTGATAGCGGGGGGGCCACAGATACGCAGTATTTT.

V and J are TRBV6-4 and TRBJ2-2; D unresolved. Trimming took 2 bases from V and 3 from J, leaving 7 bases between them. CDR1 is MRHNA and CDR2 is SNTAGT in the germline V gene. This CDR3 comprises 14 residues. The DNA of the CDR3 is TGTGCCAGCAGTGACCGGTTCCACACCGGGGAGCTGTTTTTT. Residues: CASSDRFHTGELFF.